The clone carrying this T cell receptor (beta chain) was counted once. The germline CDR1 and CDR2 sequences are ENHRY and SYGVKD. Trimming removed 7 bases at V and 1 base at J, with 13 bases between. This CDR3 spans 14 amino acids. This record comes from a study of blood T cell repertoires in COVID-19. This table comes from immunoSEQ multiplex PCR, and its TCRdb copy is limited to in-frame clones, with some not included. The sample contains about 56,000 clones, approximately 72% of which appear only once. The receptor was derived from a woman aged 70-85 years with COVID-19, enrolled during active disease. The sequenced material came from peripheral blood. The chain carries TRBV10-3 and TRBJ1-1; possibly TRBD1 for D (5 bases). CDR3 sequence: CAITPSGENTEAFF. The CDR3 nucleotides are TGTGCCATCACCCCCTCGGGGGAGAACACTGAAGCTTTCTTT.